This T cell receptor beta chain was identified in a study of OX40 agonist ivuxolimab in advanced cancers. The CDR3 covers 15 residues. The V and J ends lost 1 base and 3 bases respectively, with 12 bases between them. Germline-derived CDR1 and CDR2 are MNHEY and SVGAGI. Profiling relied on immunoSEQ multiplex PCR, and the TCRdb table lists in-frame clones only, not all of them. Among approximately 76,000 clones listed, 85% to 95% were seen once. The starting material was CD4+ or CD8+ T cells sorted from blood, obtained in a trial of the OX40 agonist ivuxolimab. The gene calls are TRBV6-5 and TRBJ1-1; maybe TRBD1 (5 bases). The sequence derives from an adult with an advanced solid tumor such as melanoma, head and neck, liver or kidney cancer. The CDR3 loop reads CASSYYAGRDTEAFF. CDR3 DNA sequence: TGTGCCAGCAGTTACTACGCAGGGAGGGACACTGAAGCTTTCTTT.